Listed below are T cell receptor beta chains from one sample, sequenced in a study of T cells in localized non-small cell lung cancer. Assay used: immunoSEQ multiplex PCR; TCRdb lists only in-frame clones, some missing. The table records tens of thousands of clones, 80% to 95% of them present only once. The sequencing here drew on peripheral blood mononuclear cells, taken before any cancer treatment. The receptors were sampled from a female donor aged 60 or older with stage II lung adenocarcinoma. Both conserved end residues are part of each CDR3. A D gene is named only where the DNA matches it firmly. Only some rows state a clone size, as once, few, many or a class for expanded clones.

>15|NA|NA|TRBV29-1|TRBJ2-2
TGCAGCGTTGCTGTGGGGGGCGCATTGTTCGGGGAGCTGTTTTTT
CSVAVGGALFGELFF
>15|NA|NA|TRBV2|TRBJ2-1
TGTGCCAGCAGTGTACCACCTACAAGGAGGAATGAGCAGTTCTTC
CASSVPPTRRNEQFF
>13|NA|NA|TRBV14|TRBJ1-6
TGTGCCAGCAGCCAAGCCTCAAGTTCACCCCTCCACTTT
CASSQASSSPLHF
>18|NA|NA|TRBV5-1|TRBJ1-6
TGCGCCAGCAGCTCCACCCCCTCACGGGCAGGTTCGAATTCACCCCTCCACTTT
CASSSTPSRAGSNSPLHF
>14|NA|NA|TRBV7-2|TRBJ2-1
TGTGCCAGCAGCCAACAGGGCTCCTACAATGAGCAGTTCTTC
CASSQQGSYNEQFF
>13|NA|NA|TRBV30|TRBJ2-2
TGTGCCTGGAGCCCCGGGGGTCCCGGGGAGCTGTTTTTT
CAWSPGGPGELFF
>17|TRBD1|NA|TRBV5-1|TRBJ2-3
TGCGCCAGCAGCTTGGCCGACCCTCGGGACAGGTCAGATACGCAGTATTTT
CASSLADPRDRSDTQYF
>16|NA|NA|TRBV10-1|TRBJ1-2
TGCGCCAGCAGTGAAGGTGTCGTAGGGGACTACTATGGCTACACCTTC
CASSEGVVGDYYGYTF
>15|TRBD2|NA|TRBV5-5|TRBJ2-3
TGTGCCACTGGGTCGGTTAGCGGGAGTGGGCGTACGCAGTATTTT
CATGSVSGSGRTQYF
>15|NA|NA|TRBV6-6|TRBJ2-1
TGTGCCAGCAGCCCCGACCTCCCAGACTACAATGAGCAGTTCTTC
CASSPDLPDYNEQFF
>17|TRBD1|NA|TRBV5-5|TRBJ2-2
TGTGCCAGCAGCCAACGTCGGCCGGGACAGGGAACCGGGGAGCTGTTTTTT
CASSQRRPGQGTGELFF
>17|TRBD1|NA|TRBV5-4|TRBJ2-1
TGTGCCAGCAGCACCCCAGGGGGGGGACAGGGAAGCAATGAGCAGTTCTTC
CASSTPGGGQGSNEQFF
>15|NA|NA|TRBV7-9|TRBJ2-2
TGTGCCAGCAGCTCAACTGGGGGGCCCACCGGGGAGCTGTTTTTT
CASSSTGGPTGELFF
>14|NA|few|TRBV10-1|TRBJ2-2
TGCGCCAGCAGTGAGTCTTGGAACACCGGGGAGCTGTTTTTT
CASSESWNTGELFF
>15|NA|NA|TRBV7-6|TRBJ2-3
TGTGCCAGCAGCTTAGGCGGAGGGGGGACAGATACGCAGTATTTT
CASSLGGGGTDTQYF
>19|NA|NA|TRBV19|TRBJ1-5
TGTGCCAGTAGTATACGGTACGGTGGACGCAGCCGAAAAAATCAGCCCCAGCATTTT
CASSIRYGGRSRKNQPQHF
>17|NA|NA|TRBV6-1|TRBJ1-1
TGTGCCAGCAGTGGAGATCGTTTAGGGCATTGGAACACTGAAGCTTTCTTT
CASSGDRLGHWNTEAFF
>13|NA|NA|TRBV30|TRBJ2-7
TGTGCCTGGAGTCTTACGAGATACTACGAGCAGTACTTC
CAWSLTRYYEQYF
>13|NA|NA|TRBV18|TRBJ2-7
TGTGCCAGCTCGCGCGTCAGCACCTACGAGCAGTACTTC
CASSRVSTYEQYF
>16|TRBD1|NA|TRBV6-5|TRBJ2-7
TGTGCCAGCAGTTACTCGGTGACAGGGGGATTTGTCGAGCAGTACTTC
CASSYSVTGGFVEQYF
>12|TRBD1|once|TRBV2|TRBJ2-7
TGTGCCAGCAGCGGGACAGGCTACGAGCAGTACTTC
CASSGTGYEQYF